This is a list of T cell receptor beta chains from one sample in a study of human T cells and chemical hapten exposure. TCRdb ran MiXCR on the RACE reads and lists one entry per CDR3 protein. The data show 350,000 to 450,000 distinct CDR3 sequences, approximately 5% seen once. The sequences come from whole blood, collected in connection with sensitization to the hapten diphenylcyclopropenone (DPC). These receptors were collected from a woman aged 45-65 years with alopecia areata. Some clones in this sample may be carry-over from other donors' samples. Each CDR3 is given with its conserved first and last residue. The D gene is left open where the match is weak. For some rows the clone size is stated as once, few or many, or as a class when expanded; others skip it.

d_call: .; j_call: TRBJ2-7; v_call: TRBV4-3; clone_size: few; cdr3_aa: CASSTGTGRYEQYF; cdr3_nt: TGCGCCAGCAGCACCGGGACCGGAAGGTACGAGCAGTACTTC
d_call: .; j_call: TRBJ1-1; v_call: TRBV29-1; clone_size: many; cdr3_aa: CSVVWANTEAFF; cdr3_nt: TGCAGCGTTGTCTGGGCGAACACTGAAGCTTTCTTT
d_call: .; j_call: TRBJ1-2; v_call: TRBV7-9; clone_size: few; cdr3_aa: CASSSGQLHYGYTF; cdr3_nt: TGTGCCAGCAGCTCTGGACAGCTACACTATGGCTACACCTTC
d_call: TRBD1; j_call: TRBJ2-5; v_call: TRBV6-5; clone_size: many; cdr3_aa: CASISTGGETQYF; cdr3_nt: TGTGCCAGCATTTCGACAGGGGGAGAGACCCAGTACTTC
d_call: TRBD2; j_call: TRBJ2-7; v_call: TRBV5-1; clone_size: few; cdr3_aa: CASSLVSSGTYEQYF; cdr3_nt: TGCGCCAGCAGCTTGGTTTCTAGCGGCACCTACGAGCAGTACTTC
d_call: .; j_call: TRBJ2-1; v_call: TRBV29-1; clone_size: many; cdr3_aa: CSCLGGSYNEQFF; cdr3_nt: TGCAGCTGTCTAGGGGGCTCCTACAATGAGCAGTTCTTC
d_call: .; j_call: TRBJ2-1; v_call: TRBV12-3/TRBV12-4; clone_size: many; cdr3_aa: CASSLIAVGNEQFF; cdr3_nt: TGTGCCAGCAGTTTAATAGCGGTCGGCAATGAGCAGTTCTTC
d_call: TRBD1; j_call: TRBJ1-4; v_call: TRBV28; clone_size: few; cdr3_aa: CASSLEGQGNEKLFF; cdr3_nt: TGTGCCAGCAGTTTAGAGGGACAGGGGAATGAAAAACTGTTTTTT
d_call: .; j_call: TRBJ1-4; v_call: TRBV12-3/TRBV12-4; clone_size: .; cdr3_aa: CASSLDGAEEKLFF; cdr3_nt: TGTGCCAGCAGTTTGGACGGGGCCGAGGAAAAACTGTTTTTT
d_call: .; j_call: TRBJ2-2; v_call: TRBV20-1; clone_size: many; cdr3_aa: CSVRLQNTGELFF; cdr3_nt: TGCAGTGTCCGACTTCAGAACACCGGGGAGCTGTTTTTT
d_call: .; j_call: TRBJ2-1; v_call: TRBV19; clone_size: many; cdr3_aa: CASSMDGRSYNEQFF; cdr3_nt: TGTGCCAGTAGTATGGACGGGAGATCCTACAATGAGCAGTTCTTC
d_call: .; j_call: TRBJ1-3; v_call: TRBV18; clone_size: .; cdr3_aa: CASSPPARGNTIYF; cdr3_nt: TGTGCCAGCTCACCACCGGCGCGGGGAAACACCATATATTTT
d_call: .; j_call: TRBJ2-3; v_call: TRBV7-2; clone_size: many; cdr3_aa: CASSLVGGEGDTQYF; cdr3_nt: TGTGCCAGCAGCTTAGTGGGGGGAGAGGGAGATACGCAGTATTTT
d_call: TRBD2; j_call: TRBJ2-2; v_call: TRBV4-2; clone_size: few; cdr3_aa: CASSQTVAGGHTGELFF; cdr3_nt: TGTGCCAGCAGCCAAACGGTGGCGGGAGGGCACACCGGGGAGCTGTTTTTT